Following are 6 T cell receptor beta chains from one sample sequenced in a study of regulatory and conventional T cells in RAG deficiency. Assay used: immunoSEQ multiplex PCR; TCRdb lists only in-frame clones, some missing. The table lists roughly 20,000 clones, roughly 89% of them singletons. The sorted regulatory T cells were CD4+, CD25-high and CD127-low, with genomic DNA sequenced. This sample also belongs to another study, concerning regulatory T cells. That report notes: Primers: 52 TRBV forward and 13 TRBJ reverse.

Source material: Tregs sorted from blood. The receptors shown here come from a human donor in good health.

This rearrangement joins TRBV4-1 to TRBJ2-5, with D possibly TRBD1 on 6 matching bases. V gave up 1 base and J gave up 5 bases, with 14 bases separating them. CDR1 and CDR2 (germline): MGHRA, YSYEKL. The CDR3 runs 15 residues. The CDR3 DNA follows: TGCGCCAGCAGCCAAGTTCTGGGGGCGATGGAGACCCAGTACTTC. This translates into CASSQVLGAMETQYF.

This clone has only one observation. The chain uses TRBV20-1 and TRBJ1-1, with D uncertain. Trimming removed 4 bases from V and 7 bases from J, with 10 bases in between. Per the germline V gene, CDR1 is DFQATT and CDR2 is SNEGSKA (reference sequence). This CDR3 is 11 amino acids long. The CDR3 spells CSAKGSFEAFF. Written as DNA, the CDR3 is TGCAGTGCTAAGGGCAGCTTTGAAGCTTTCTTT.

This clone was seen a few times. The chain combines TRBV9 with TRBJ1-6; the match to TRBD1 covers 11 bases. This CDR3 comprises 16 residues. Germline-derived CDR1 and CDR2 are SGDLS and YYNGEE. V gave up 0 bases and J gave up 6 bases; unmatched junction bases: 2. The CDR3 DNA reads as TGTGCCAGCAGCGTAGAAGGGACAGGGGGTAATTCACCCCTCCACTTT. It translates to CASSVEGTGGNSPLHF.

The rearrangement uses TRBV19 and TRBJ2-2, with a tentative D call TRBD1 (5 bases). The V end was cut by 1 base, the J end by 3 bases, with 6 bases between. Germline CDR1 LNHDA, CDR2 SQIVND (reference sequence). This CDR3 spans 14 amino acids. CDR3 in DNA: TGTGCCAGTAGTATAGCGACAGACACCGGGGAGCTGTTTTTT. Protein sequence: CASSIATDTGELFF.

This rearrangement joins TRBV7-9 to TRBJ2-2; 8 bases match TRBD1. Germline trimming cut 8 bases from V and 0 bases from J; bases unmatched to any gene: 5. CDR3 length: 15 residues. Germline loops: CDR1 SEHNR, CDR2 FQNEAQ (reference sequence). CDR3 DNA sequence: TGTGCCAGCCGTGACAGGGGATCGAACACCGGGGAGCTGTTTTTT. It is translated as CASRDRGSNTGELFF. Full variable domain (rest looked up from reference TRBV7-9 and TRBJ2-2): DTGVSQNPRHKITKRGQNVTFRCDPISEHNRLYWYRQTLGQGPEFLTYFQNEAQLEKSRLLSDRFSAERPKGSFSTLEIQRTEQGDSAMYLCASRDRGSNTGELFFGEGSRLTVL.

V gene TRBV19 combines with J gene TRBJ1-1; no clear D gene. The CDR3 runs to 11 residues. The V gene's germline CDR1 is LNHDA and CDR2 SQIVND (reference sequence). The V end was cut by 3 bases, the J end by 8 bases, with 7 bases between. The CDR3 DNA sequence: TGTGCCAGTAGTATTTCTCTGGAAGCTTTCTTT. Its protein product is CASSISLEAFF.